This T cell receptor beta chain was sequenced for a study of T cells after yellow fever vaccination. Study-level findings and limits: Boosting was followed by the reappearance of most primary-vaccination clones (just under 97% CD4, about 88% CD8). Peaking on day 5 versus 15, the secondary response was faster but weaker. In FACS-sorted repertoires, abundant clonotypes from the bulk population could appear as contaminants.

Of note for this clonotype: Its target is unknown.

UMIs and a universal primer site were added when TCR cDNA was made by 5'RACE template switching. TCRdb fed the 5' RACE reads into MiXCR, producing one record per CDR3 protein. The sample has just under 600,000 distinct CDR3 sequences; roughly 14% are singletons. The sequencing here drew on PBMCs, taken on the day of the yellow fever booster vaccination. The TCR originated in a man aged 30-40 years who received the YFV17D yellow fever vaccine.

The CDR3, as DNA: TGCAGTGCTACCCGCCCCCCTGGTGAGCAGTTCTTC. This codes for CSATRPPGEQFF. This chain joins TRBV20-1 and TRBJ2-1, with D unclear. Germline V CDR1 and CDR2: DFQATT, SNEGSKA (reference sequence). CDR3 size: 12 residues. With 4 bases removed from V and 9 bases from J, the gap between germline ends came to 13 bases.